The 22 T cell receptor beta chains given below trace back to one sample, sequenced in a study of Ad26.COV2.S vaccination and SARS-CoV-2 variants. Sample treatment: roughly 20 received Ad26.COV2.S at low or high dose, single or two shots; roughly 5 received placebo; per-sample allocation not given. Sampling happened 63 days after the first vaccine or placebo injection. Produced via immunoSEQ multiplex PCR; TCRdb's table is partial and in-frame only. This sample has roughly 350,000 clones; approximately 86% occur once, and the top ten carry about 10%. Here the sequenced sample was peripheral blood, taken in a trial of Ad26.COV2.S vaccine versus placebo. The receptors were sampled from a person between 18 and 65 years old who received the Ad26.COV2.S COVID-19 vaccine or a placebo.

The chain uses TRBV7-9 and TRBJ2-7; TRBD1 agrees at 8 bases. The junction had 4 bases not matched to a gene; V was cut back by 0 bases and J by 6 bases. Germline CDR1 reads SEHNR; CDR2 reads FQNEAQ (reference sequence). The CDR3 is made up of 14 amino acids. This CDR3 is CASSLAGQEGEQYF. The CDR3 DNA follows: TGTGCCAGCAGCTTAGCGGGACAGGAGGGCGAGCAGTACTTC.

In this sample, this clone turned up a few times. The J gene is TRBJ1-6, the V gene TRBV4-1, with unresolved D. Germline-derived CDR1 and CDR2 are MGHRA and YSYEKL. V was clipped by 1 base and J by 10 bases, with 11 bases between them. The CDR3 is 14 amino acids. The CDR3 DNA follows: TGCGCCAGCAGCCAAGGGTATTCCGAATCACCCCTCCACTTT. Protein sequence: CASSQGYSESPLHF.

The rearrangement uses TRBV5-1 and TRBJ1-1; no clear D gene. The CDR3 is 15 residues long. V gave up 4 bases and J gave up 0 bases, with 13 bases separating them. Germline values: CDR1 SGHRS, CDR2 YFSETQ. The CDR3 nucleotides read TGCGCCAGCAGCCGTAACGGGATAATGAACACTGAAGCTTTCTTT. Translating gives CASSRNGIMNTEAFF.

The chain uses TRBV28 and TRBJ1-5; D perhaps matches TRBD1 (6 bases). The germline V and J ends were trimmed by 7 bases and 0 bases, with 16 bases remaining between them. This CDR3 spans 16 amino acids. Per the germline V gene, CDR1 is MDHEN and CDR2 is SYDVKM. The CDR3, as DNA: TGTGCCAGCATCCTTGGGGGGCGCTATAGCAATCAGCCCCAGCATTTT. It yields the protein CASILGGRYSNQPQHF.

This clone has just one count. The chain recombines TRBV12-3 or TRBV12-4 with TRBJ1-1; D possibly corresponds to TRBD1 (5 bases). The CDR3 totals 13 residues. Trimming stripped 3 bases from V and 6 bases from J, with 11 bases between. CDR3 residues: CASSLGDPAEAFF. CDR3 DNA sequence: TGTGCCAGCAGTTTGGGGGATCCAGCTGAAGCTTTCTTT.

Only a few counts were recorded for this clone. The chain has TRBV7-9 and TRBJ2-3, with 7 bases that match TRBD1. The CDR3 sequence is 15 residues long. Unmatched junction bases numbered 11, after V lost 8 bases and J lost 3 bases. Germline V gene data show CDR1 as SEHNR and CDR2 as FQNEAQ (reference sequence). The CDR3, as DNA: TGTGCCAGCGGATTCCGGGACAGATCAACAGATACGCAGTATTTT. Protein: CASGFRDRSTDTQYF.

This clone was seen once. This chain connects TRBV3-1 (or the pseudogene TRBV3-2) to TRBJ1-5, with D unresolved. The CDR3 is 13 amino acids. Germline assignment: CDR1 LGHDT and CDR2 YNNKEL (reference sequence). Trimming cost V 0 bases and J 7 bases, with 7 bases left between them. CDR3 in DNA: TGTGCCAGCAGCCAAGACAGGTTACAGCCCCAGCATTTT. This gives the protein CASSQDRLQPQHF.

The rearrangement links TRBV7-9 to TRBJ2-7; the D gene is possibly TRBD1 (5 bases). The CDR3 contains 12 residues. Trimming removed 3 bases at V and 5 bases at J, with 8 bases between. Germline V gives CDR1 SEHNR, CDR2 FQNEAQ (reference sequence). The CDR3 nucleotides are TGTGCCAGCAGCTTGCTGGACAACGAGCAGTACTTC. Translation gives CASSLLDNEQYF.

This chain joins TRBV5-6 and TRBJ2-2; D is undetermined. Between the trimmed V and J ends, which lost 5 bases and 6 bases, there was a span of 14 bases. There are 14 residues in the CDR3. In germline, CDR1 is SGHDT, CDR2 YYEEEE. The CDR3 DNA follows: TGTGCCAGCAGTTTTTCCGCCCCGTCCGGGGAGCTGTTTTTT. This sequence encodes CASSFSAPSGELFF.

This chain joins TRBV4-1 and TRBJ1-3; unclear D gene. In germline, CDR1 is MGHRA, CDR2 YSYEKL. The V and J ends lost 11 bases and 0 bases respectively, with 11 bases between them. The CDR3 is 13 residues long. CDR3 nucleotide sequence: TGCGCCTCGACACCGATCTCTGGAAACACCATATATTTT. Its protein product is CASTPISGNTIYF.

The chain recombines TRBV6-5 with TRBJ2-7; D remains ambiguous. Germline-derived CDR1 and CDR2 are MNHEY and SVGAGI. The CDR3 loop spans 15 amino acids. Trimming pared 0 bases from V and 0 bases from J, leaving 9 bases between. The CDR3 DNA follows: TGTGCCAGCAGTTACTCGGTTCTGGGCTCCTACGAGCAGTACTTC. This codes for CASSYSVLGSYEQYF.

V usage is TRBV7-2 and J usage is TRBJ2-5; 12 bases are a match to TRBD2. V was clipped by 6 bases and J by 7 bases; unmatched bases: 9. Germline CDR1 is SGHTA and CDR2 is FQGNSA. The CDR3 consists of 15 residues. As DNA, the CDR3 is TGTGCCAGCAGACCTAGCGGGGGGGCTTTAGGGACCCAGTACTTC. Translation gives CASRPSGGALGTQYF. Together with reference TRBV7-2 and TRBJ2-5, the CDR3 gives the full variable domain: GAGVSQSPSNKVTEKGKDVELRCDPISGHTALYWYRQSLGQGLEFLIYFQGNSAPDKSGLPSDRFSAERTGGSVSTLTIQRTQQEDSAVYLCASRPSGGALGTQYFGPGTRLLVL.

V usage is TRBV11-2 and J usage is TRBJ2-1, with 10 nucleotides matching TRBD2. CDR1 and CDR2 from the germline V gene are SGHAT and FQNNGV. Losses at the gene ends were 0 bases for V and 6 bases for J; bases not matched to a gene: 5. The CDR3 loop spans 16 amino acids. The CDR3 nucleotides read TGTGCCAGCAGCTTAGATTCTAGCGGGAGTGGCAATGAGCAGTTCTTC. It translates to CASSLDSSGSGNEQFF.

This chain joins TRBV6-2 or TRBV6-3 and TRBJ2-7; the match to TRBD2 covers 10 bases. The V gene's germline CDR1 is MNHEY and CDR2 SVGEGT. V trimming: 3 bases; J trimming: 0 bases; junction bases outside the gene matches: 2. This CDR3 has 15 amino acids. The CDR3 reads CASSYSSGGSYEQYF. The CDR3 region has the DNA TGTGCCAGCAGTTATTCTAGCGGGGGCTCCTACGAGCAGTACTTC.

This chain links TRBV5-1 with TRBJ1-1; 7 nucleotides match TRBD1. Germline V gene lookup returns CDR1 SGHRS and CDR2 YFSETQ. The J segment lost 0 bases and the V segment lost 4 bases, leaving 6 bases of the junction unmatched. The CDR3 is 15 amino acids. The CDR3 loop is CASSKRQGLNTEAFF. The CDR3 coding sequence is TGCGCCAGCAGCAAGCGACAGGGACTGAACACTGAAGCTTTCTTT.

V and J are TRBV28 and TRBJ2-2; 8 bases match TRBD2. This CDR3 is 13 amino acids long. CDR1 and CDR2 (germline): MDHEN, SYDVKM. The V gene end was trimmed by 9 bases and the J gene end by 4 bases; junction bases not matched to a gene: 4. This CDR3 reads CASRSGGTGELFF. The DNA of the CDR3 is TGTGCCAGTAGAAGCGGGGGCACCGGGGAGCTGTTTTTT.

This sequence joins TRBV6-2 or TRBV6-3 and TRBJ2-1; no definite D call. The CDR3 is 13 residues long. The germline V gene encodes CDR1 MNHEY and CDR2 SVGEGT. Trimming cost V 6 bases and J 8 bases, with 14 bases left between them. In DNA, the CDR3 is TGTGCCAGCAGCCGTAGTGACATGGATGAGCAGTTCTTC. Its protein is CASSRSDMDEQFF.

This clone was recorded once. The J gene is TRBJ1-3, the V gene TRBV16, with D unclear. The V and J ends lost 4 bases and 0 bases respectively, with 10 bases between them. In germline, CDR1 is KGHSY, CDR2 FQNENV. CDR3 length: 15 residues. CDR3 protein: CASSPHINSGNTIYF. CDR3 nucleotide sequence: TGTGCCAGCAGCCCTCACATAAACTCTGGAAACACCATATATTTT.

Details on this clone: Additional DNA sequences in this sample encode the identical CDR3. The CDR3 sequence: CASSLDRNEQFF. The DNA of the CDR3 is TGTGCCAGCAGCTTAGACAGGAATGAGCAGTTCTTC. This sequence joins TRBV11-2 and TRBJ2-1; no clear D gene. Germline V lookup: CDR1 SGHAT, CDR2 FQNNGV. The CDR3 spans 12 residues. The V end was cut by 0 bases, the J end by 7 bases, with 4 bases between.

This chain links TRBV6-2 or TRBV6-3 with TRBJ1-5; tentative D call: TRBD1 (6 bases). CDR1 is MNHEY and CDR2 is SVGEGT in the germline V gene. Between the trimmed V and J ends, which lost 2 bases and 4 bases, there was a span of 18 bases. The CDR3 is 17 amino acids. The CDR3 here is CASSYDFVRGGNQPQHF. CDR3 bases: TGTGCCAGCAGTTACGATTTTGTCAGGGGAGGGAATCAGCCCCAGCATTTT.

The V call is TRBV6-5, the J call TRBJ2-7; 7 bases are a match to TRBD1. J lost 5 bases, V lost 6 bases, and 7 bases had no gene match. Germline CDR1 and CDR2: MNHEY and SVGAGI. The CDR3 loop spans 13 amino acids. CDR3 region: CASSRTGVDEQYF. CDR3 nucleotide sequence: TGTGCCAGCAGCCGGACAGGTGTCGACGAGCAGTACTTC.

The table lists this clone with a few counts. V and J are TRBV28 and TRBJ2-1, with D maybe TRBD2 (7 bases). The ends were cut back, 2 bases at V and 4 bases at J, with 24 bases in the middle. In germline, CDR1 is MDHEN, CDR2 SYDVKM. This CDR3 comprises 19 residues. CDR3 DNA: TGTGCCAGCAGTTTACCCAGGGAGGGTACGGGGGGCATTTACAATGAGCAGTTCTTC. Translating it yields CASSLPREGTGGIYNEQFF.